This T cell receptor beta chain is from a study of T cell repertoires in cytomegalovirus infection. On the study more broadly: CMV infection plus the matching HLA type was flagged by public TCR beta signatures.

General study points: CMV carriers with the relevant HLA were identified by cumulative public TCR beta family frequency. The ex vivo response showed dominance by HLA-C-restricted CMV-specific TCR beta clonotypes.

Trimming took 2 bases from V and 0 from J, leaving 14 bases between them. CDR3 length: 17 amino acids. Germline CDR1 reads SGHVT; CDR2 reads SQSDAQ. From the reads, TCRdb called clonotypes with MiXCR, one entry per CDR3 protein. Of a few hundred thousand distinct CDR3 sequences in the sample, roughly 25% were seen once. Points on this clonotype: As yet, its antigen is unknown.

The V gene is TRBV7-4, the J gene TRBJ1-3; perhaps TRBD1 as D (5 bases). The clonotype was recovered from a human donor in good health (CMV status not recorded). Some clones in this sample may be carry-over from other donors' samples. This specimen was cultured PBMCs, taken from culture after CMV antigen stimulation. The CDR3 nucleotides read TGTGCCAGCAGCTTATGGGGGGACGGTGTCTCTGGAAACACCATATATTTT. Protein product: CASSLWGDGVSGNTIYF.